This TCR beta chain stems from a study of T cell repertoires in cytomegalovirus infection. The CDR3 runs 16 residues. Deletions cut 1 base from V and 3 bases from J, with 16 bases between. Germline loops: CDR1 SGHDN, CDR2 FVKESK. A single record per CDR3 protein comes from TCRdb applying MiXCR to the reads. Here the sample spans approximately 730,000 distinct CDR3 sequences, about 28% being singletons. Overall study results and limits: Totalled public TCR beta family frequency picked out people who carried CMV plus the relevant HLA.

With respect to this clonotype: Its target is unknown.

The chain recombines TRBV14 with TRBJ2-7; D ambiguous. The sample was cultured CD8+ T cells from PBMCs, taken from culture after CMV antigen stimulation. This receptor was identified in a human donor in good health (CMV status not recorded). Some clones in this sample may be carry-over from other donors' samples. CDR3 in amino acids: CASSQAIDPPDYEQYF. CDR3 DNA: TGTGCCAGCAGCCAAGCCATAGACCCCCCGGACTACGAGCAGTACTTC.